Each of the 3 T cell receptor beta chains below was sequenced from the same sample in a study of spatial heterogeneity in lung cancer. Overall study findings and caveats: Counts of expanded intratumoral alpha and beta TCRs tracked tumor mutation counts.

These receptors lack a known antigen. MiXCR, applied by TCRdb to the 5' RACE reads, yields one record per CDR3 protein. Among some 5,100 distinct CDR3 sequences listed, 20% to 30% were seen once. Time point noted: sample taken at primary tumor resection. The sample was lung tumor tissue, taken at surgery. The source is a male donor with early-stage non-small cell lung cancer.

By share, this clonotype ranks as medium-sized. The rearrangement joins TRBV6-2 or TRBV6-3 to TRBJ1-5; a possible D gene is TRBD1 (5 bases). V was shortened by 7 bases and J by 2 bases, with 12 bases between the two germline ends. This CDR3 is 14 amino acids long. The germline V gene encodes CDR1 MNHEY and CDR2 SVGEGT. CDR3 sequence reads: CASTPWDRNQPQHF. The CDR3 nucleotides read TGTGCCAGCACCCCGTGGGACCGCAATCAGCCCCAGCATTTT.

The chain has TRBV24-1 and TRBJ2-3; D uncertain. Germline loops: CDR1 KGHDR, CDR2 SFDVKD. The CDR3 has 12 amino acids. V was trimmed by 4 bases and J by 5 bases, leaving 6 bases between them. In DNA, the CDR3 is TGTGCCACCAGTGACTCTGTAGATACGCAGTATTTT. Its translation is CATSDSVDTQYF.

This clonotype appeared many times. This chain links TRBV5-1 with TRBJ2-6; D remains unclear. The CDR3 is 14 residues long. Trimming took 1 base from V and 4 from J, leaving 6 bases between them. CDR1 is SGHRS, CDR2 YFSETQ, per germline. CDR3 DNA: TGCGCCAGCAGCTTGAGAGCGGGGGCCAACGTCCTGACTTTC. It translates to CASSLRAGANVLTF.